This T cell receptor (beta chain) emerged from a study of T cell repertoires in cytomegalovirus infection. This CDR3 comprises 14 residues. Germline CDR1 reads SEHNR; CDR2 reads FQNEAQ (reference sequence). V gave up 4 bases and J gave up 6 bases; unmatched junction bases: 4. TCRdb called the reads again in MiXCR, with one record for every CDR3 protein. The sample carries about 770,000 distinct CDR3 sequences, almost 30% recorded once. This clonotype was counted between two and nine times. Its antigen is not known. This material consisted of cultured CD8+ T cells from PBMCs, taken from culture after CMV antigen stimulation. This sequence joins TRBV7-9 and TRBJ1-4, with 8 bases matching TRBD1. This clonotype was obtained from a human donor in good health (CMV status not recorded). Some clones in this sample may be carry-over from other donors' samples. For the CDR3, the DNA is TGTGCCAGCAGCTCTCCGACAGGGGATGAAAAACTGTTTTTT. Residues: CASSSPTGDEKLFF. Complete variable domain (other parts from reference TRBV7-9 and TRBJ1-4): DTGVSQNPRHKITKRGQNVTFRCDPISEHNRLYWYRQTLGQGPEFLTYFQNEAQLEKSRLLSDRFSAERPKGSFSTLEIQRTEQGDSAMYLCASSSPTGDEKLFFGSGTQLSVL.